One sample yielded the 4 T cell receptor beta chains listed below, sequenced in a study of blood T cell repertoires in COVID-19 (dated by TCRdb to 2020 to 2021). The protocol used for the library was the immunoSEQ multiplex PCR assay. TCRdb took this table from immuneACCESS and kept in-frame rearrangements with V and J called. Such tables lack part of the clones; where checked against another copy, unresolved V genes explain under half of the gap, and the rest is unexplained. This sample holds some 200,000 clones; about three quarters were observed only once. The top ten clonotypes cover just over 8.5% of the sample. The sample taken for sequencing was peripheral blood. Every receptor here comes from a woman in her 50s with active or convalescent COVID-19.

This chain links TRBV5-5 with TRBJ2-3; 10 nucleotides match TRBD1. The CDR3 sequence is 15 residues long. Germline assignment: CDR1 SGHKS and CDR2 YYEKEE (reference sequence). With 5 bases clipped from V and 5 bases from J, the junction kept 8 bases outside the gene matches. Written as DNA, the CDR3 is TGTGCCAGCAGTTCCGGGACAGGGGCCATAGATACGCAGTATTTT. The encoded protein is CASSSGTGAIDTQYF. Together with reference TRBV5-5 and TRBJ2-3, the CDR3 gives the full variable domain: DAGVTQSPTHLIKTRGQQVTLRCSPISGHKSVSWYQQVLGQGPQFIFQYYEKEERGRGNFPDRFSARQFPNYSSELNVNALLLGDSALYLCASSSGTGAIDTQYFGPGTRLTVL.

This clone was detected a few times. The rearrangement joins TRBV2 to TRBJ2-5; tentative D call: TRBD2 (6 bases). Germline V lookup: CDR1 SNHLY, CDR2 FYNNEI. The V gene lost 7 bases and the J gene lost 1 base, with 10 bases spanning the gap. The CDR3 covers 13 residues. The CDR3 here is CASTRDFQETQYF. CDR3 sequence (DNA): TGTGCCAGCACCCGGGACTTCCAAGAGACCCAGTACTTC. Complete variable domain (other parts from reference TRBV2 and TRBJ2-5): EPEVTQTPSHQVTQMGQEVILRCVPISNHLYFYWYRQILGQKVEFLVSFYNNEISEKSEIFDDQFSVERPDGSNFTLKIRSTKLEDSAMYFCASTRDFQETQYFGPGTRLLVL.

The CDR3 reads CASSQHRGGTEAFF. CDR3 nucleotides: TGTGCCAGCAGCCAACACAGGGGCGGCACTGAAGCTTTCTTT. The chain links TRBV14 to TRBJ1-1; 7 bases line up with TRBD1. The CDR3 runs 14 residues. Germline-derived CDR1 and CDR2 are SGHDN and FVKESK. The ends lost 2 bases at V and 4 bases at J; junction bases unmatched: 4.

This chain's CDR3 is CSVERLQSTDTQYF. CDR3 DNA: TGCAGCGTTGAGAGGCTACAAAGCACAGATACGCAGTATTTT. V and J are TRBV29-1 and TRBJ2-3; D call uncertain. Germline values: CDR1 SQVTM, CDR2 ANQGSEA. Between the trimmed V and J ends, which lost 3 bases and 0 bases, there was a span of 10 bases. The length of the CDR3 is 14 residues.